This TCR beta chain originates from a study of radiotherapy plus CTLA-4 blockade in lung cancer. Study overall: Of all patients, around 18% responded objectively and approximately 29% showed disease control. Study-level points and caveats: Radiotherapy with ipilimumab was followed by blood expansion of tumor-derived clones. Response, reportedly, was best predicted by interferon-beta along with early blood T cell clone dynamics.

Profiled with immunoSEQ multiplex PCR; TCRdb holds only in-frame clones, not every one. The sample yields tens of thousands of clones, 60% to 80% seen once. The CDR3 runs 15 residues. V shed 1 base and J shed 4 bases, with 11 bases lying between them. Germline CDR1 and CDR2: SGHDN and FVKESK. A word on this clone: Its antigen is currently unknown.

It was focal radiation plus CTLA-4 blockade with ipilimumab that patients with chemo-refractory metastatic non-small-cell lung cancer received. The material was peripheral blood, obtained from a patient treated with radiotherapy plus ipilimumab. The chain is built from TRBV14 and TRBJ2-1, with TRBD1 as a possible D gene (5 bases). This clonotype originated in a human donor with non-small cell lung cancer whose response to radiotherapy plus ipilimumab could not be evaluated. CDR3 sequence reads: CASSQGGRWYNEQFF. In DNA form, the CDR3 reads TGTGCCAGCAGCCAAGGGGGCCGGTGGTACAATGAGCAGTTCTTC.